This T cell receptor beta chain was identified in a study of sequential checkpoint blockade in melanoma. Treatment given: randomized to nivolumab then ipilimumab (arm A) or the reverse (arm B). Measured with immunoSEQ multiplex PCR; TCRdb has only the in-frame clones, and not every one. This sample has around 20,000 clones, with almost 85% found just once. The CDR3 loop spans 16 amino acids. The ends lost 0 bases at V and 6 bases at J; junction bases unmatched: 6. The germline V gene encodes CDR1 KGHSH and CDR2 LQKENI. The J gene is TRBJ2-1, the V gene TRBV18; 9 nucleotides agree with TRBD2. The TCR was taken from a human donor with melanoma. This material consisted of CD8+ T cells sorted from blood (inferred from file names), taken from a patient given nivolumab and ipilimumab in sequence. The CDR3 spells CASSPPWLAGSNEQFF. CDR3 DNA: TGTGCCAGCTCACCACCGTGGCTAGCGGGATCCAATGAGCAGTTCTTC.